Below, one T cell receptor (beta chain) is given with its context. Profiled with immunoSEQ multiplex PCR; TCRdb holds only in-frame clones, not every one. This sample has approximately 120,000 clones, with around 82% found just once. This sample is drawn from a study of blood T cell repertoires in COVID-19. V was clipped by 3 bases and J by 7 bases, with 13 bases between them. The germline CDR1 and CDR2 sequences are MRHNA and SNTAGT. The CDR3 contains 15 residues. V is TRBV6-4 and J is TRBJ1-6; possible D gene TRBD1, 5 bases. The TCR sequence derives from a human donor in a cohort sampled during active or convalescent COVID-19. Input material: peripheral blood. The CDR3 region is CASSEERQLNSPLHF. In nucleotides, the CDR3 is TGTGCCAGCAGTGAGGAGAGACAGCTAAATTCACCCCTCCACTTT.